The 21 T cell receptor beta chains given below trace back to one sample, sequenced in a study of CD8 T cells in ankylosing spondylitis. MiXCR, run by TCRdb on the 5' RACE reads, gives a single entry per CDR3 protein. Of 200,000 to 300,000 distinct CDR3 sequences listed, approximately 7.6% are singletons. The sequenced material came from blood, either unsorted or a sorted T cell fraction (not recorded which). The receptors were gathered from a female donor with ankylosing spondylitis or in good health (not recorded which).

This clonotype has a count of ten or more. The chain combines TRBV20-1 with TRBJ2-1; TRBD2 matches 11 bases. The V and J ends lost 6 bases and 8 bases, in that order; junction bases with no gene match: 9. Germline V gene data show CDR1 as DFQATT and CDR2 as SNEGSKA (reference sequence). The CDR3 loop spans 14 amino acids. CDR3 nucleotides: TGCAGTGCCCCGACTAGCGGGATTGACCATGAGCAGTTCTTC. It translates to CSAPTSGIDHEQFF.

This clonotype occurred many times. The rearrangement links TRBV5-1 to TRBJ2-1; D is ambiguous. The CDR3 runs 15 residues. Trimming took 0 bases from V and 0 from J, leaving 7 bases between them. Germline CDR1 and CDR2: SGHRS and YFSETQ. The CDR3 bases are TGCGCCAGCAGCTTGGAATGGAGCTCCTACAATGAGCAGTTCTTC. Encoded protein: CASSLEWSSYNEQFF.

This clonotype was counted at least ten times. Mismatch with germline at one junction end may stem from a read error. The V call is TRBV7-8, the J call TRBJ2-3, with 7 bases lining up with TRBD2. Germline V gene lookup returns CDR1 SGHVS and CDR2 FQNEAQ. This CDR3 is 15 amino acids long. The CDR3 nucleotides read TGTGCCAGCAGCGTAGCGGGTCATAGCACAGATACGCAGTATTTT. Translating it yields CASSVAGHSTDTQYF.

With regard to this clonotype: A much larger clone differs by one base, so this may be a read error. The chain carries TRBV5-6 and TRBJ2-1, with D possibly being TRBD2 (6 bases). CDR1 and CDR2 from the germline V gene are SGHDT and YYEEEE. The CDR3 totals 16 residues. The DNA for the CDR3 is TGTGCCAGCAGCTTGGCCGGGACTCGGGGGTACAATGAGCAGCTCTTC. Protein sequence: CASSLAGTRGYNEQLF.

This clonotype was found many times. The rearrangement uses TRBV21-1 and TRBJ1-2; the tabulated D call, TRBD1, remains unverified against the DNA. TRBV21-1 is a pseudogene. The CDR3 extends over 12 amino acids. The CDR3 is CASTPRVYGYTF. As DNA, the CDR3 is TGTGCCAGCACCCCCAGGGTCTACGGCTACACCTTC.

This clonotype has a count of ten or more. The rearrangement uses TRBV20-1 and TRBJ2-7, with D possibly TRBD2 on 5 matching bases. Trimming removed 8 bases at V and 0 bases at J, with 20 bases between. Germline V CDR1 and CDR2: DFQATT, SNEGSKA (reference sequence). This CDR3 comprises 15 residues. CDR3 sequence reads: CSLRTRTPLSYEQYF. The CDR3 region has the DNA TGCAGTCTTCGAACTCGGACTCCCCTCTCCTACGAGCAGTACTTC.

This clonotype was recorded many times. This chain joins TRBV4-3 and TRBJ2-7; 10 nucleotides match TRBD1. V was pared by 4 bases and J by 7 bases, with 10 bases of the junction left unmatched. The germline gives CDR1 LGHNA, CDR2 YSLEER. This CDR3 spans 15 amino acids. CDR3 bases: TGCGCCAGCAGCCTACGGACAGGGGGGGGATGGGAGCAGTACTTC. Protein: CASSLRTGGGWEQYF.

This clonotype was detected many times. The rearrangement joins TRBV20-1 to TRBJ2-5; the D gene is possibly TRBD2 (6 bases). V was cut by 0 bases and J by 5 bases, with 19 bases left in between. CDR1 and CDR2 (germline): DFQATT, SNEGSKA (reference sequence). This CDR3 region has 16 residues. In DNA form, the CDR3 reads TGCAGTGCTAGAGATCCGCGGGGCTTACCCGTGGAGACCCAGTACTTC. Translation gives CSARDPRGLPVETQYF.

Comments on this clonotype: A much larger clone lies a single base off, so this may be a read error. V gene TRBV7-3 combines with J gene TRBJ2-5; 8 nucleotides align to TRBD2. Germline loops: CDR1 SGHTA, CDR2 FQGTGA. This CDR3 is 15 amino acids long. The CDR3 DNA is TGTGCCAACAGCTTGGGGCGGGGGGACCAAGAGACCCAGTACTTC. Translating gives CANSLGRGDQETQYF.

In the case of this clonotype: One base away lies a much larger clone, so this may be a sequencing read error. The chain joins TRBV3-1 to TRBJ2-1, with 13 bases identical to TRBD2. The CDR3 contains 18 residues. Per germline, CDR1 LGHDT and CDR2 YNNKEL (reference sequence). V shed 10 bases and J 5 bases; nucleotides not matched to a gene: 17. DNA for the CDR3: TGTGCCATCAGTTTTGGACTAGCGGGAGATATTGAGGACAATGAGCAGTTCTTC. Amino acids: CAISFGLAGDIEDNEQFF.

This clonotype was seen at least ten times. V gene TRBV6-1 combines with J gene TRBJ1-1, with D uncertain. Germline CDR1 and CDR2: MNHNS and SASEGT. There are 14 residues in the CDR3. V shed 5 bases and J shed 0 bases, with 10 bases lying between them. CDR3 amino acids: CASSPLDVNTEAFF. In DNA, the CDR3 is TGTGCCAGCAGTCCCCTCGACGTGAACACTGAAGCTTTCTTT.

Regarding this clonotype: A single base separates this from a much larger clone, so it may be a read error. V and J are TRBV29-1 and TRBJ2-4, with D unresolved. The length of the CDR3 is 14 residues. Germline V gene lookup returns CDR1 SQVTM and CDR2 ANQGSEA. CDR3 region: CGVEAVLAKNIQYF. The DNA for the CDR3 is TGCGGCGTTGAGGCAGTCCTAGCCAAAAACATTCAGTACTTC. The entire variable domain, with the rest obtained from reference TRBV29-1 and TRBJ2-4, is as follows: SAVISQKPSRDICQRGTSLTIQCQVDSQVTMMFWYRQQPGQSLTLIATANQGSEATYESGFVIDKFPISRPNLTFSTLTVSNMSPEDSSIYLCGVEAVLAKNIQYFGAGTRLSVL.

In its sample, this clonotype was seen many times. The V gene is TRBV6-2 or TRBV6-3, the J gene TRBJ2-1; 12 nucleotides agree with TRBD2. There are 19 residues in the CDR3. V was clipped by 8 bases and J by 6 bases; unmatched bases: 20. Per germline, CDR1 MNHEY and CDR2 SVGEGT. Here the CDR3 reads CASRQLAGGPTQWSNEQFF. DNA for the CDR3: TGTGCCAGCCGTCAGCTAGCGGGAGGGCCCACACAATGGTCCAATGAGCAGTTCTTC.

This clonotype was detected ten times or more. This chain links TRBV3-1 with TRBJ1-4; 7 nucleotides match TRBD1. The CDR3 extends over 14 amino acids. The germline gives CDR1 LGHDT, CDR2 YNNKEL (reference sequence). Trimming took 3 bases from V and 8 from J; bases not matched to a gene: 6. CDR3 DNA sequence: TGTGCCAGCAGCCATTCAGTAGGGGGCGAAAAACTGTTTTTT. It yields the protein CASSHSVGGEKLFF.

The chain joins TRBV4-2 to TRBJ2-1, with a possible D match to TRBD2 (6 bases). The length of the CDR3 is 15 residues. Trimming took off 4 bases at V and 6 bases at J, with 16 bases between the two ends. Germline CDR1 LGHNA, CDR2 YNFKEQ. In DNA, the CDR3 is TGTGCCAGCAGCCTCGCCACTAGCCCTGGCAATGAGCAGTTCTTC. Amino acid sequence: CASSLATSPGNEQFF.

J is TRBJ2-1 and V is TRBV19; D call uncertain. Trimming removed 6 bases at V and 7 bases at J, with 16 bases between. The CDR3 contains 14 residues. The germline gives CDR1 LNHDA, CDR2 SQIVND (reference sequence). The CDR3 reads CASRGFPVVNEQFF. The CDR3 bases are TGTGCCAGTAGAGGATTTCCGGTCGTGAATGAGCAGTTCTTC. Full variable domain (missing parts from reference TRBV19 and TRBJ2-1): DGGITQSPKYLFRKEGQNVTLSCEQNLNHDAMYWYRQDPGQGLRLIYYSQIVNDFQKGDIAEGYSVSREKKESFPLTVTSAQKNPTAFYLCASRGFPVVNEQFFGPGTRLTVL.

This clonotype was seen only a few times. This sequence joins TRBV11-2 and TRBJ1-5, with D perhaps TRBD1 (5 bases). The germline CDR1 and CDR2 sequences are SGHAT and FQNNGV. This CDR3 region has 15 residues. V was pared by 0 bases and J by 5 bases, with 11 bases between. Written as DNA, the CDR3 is TGTGCCAGCAGCTTAGACCGAGGGGCCTATCAGCCCCAGCATTTT. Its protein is CASSLDRGAYQPQHF. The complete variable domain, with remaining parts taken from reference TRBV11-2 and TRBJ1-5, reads EAGVAQSPRYKIIEKRQSVAFWCNPISGHATLYWYQQILGQGPKLLIQFQNNGVVDDSQLPKDRFSAERLKGVDSTLKIQPAKLEDSAVYLCASSLDRGAYQPQHFGDGTRLSIL.

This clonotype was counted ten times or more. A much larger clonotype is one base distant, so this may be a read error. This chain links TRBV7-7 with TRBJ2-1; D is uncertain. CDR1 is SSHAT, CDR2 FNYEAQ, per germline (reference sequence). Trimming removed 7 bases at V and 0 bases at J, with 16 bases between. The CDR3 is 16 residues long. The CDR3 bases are TGTGCCAGCATCCCGACCGACTTGGTCTCCTACAATGAGCAGTTCTTC. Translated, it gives CASIPTDLVSYNEQFF. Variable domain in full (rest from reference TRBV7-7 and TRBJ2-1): GAGVSQSPRYKVTKRGQDVTLRCDPISSHATLYWYQQALGQGPEFLTYFNYEAQPDKSGLPSDRFSAERPEGSISTLTIQRTEQRDSAMYRCASIPTDLVSYNEQFFGPGTRLTVL.

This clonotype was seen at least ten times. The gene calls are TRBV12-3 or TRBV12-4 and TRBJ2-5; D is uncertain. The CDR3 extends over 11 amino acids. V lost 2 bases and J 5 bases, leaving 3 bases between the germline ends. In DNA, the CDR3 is TGTGCCAGCAGTTTAACGGAGACCCAGTACTTC. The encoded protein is CASSLTETQYF.

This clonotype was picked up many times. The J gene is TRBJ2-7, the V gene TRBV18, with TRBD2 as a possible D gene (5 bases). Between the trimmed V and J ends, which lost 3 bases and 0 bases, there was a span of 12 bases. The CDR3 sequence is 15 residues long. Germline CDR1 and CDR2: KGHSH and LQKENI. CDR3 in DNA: TGTGCCAGCTCACCCGACGGGAAGAACTCCTACGAGCAGTACTTC. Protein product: CASSPDGKNSYEQYF.

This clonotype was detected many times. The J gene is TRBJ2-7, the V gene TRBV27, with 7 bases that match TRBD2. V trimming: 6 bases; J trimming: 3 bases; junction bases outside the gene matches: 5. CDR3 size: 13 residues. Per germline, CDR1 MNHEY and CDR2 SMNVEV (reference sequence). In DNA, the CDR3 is TGTGCCAGCAGCTCGGGGGGATTCTACGAGCAGTACTTC. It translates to CASSSGGFYEQYF.